These 13 T cell receptor beta chains were all obtained from the same sample, sequenced in a study of shared clonotypes between healthy human individuals. Assay: immunoSEQ multiplex PCR; the TCRdb copy retains only in-frame clones and omits some. This sample carries around 1.1 million clones, approximately 80% of them seen once, and the ten largest clones take roughly 0.9%. What was sequenced was memory CD4+ T cells from PBMCs. Subset: CD45RA-negative fraction. Receptors originate from a man between 18 and 29 years old in good health. Some clones in this sample may be carry-over from other donors' samples.

V is TRBV30 and J is TRBJ2-2; D gene unclear. Trimming cost V 7 bases and J 1 base, with 16 bases left between them. The CDR3 is 15 residues long. Germline loops: CDR1 GTSNPN, CDR2 SVGIG (reference sequence). CDR3 nucleotides: TGTGCCTCTCCCCCCCCAGCGAGGAACACCGGGGAGCTGTTTTTT. Translating gives CASPPPARNTGELFF.

The V gene is TRBV11-2, the J gene TRBJ2-2; D gene ambiguous. Germline CDR1 and CDR2: SGHAT and FQNNGV. Between the trimmed V and J ends, which lost 5 bases and 7 bases, there was a span of 17 bases. The CDR3 sequence is 15 residues long. The CDR3 nucleotides read TGTGCCAGCAGCCTGATCCGGCCCTTGGGCGGGGAGCTGTTTTTT. This sequence encodes CASSLIRPLGGELFF.

For this clone: A read error may explain this, as a much larger clone is one base away. The rearrangement joins TRBV29-1 to TRBJ2-4; D is unresolved. The germline gives CDR1 SQVTM, CDR2 ANQGSEA. This CDR3 comprises 12 residues. Trimming took 1 base from V and 3 from J, leaving 4 bases between them. The CDR3 here is CSVEGDKNIQYF. The CDR3, as DNA: TGCAGCGTTGAAGGGGACAAAAACATTCAGTACTTC.

This clone was seen once. V gene TRBV4-1 combines with J gene TRBJ2-5; D unresolved. CDR1 MGHRA and CDR2 YSYEKL come from the germline V gene. This CDR3 region has 14 residues. V was cut by 4 bases and J by 2 bases, with 11 bases left in between. Here the CDR3 reads CASSPHGTQETQYF. Written as DNA, the CDR3 is TGCGCCAGCAGCCCCCACGGCACTCAAGAGACCCAGTACTTC.

This clone was seen more than once but under ten times. The chain combines TRBV29-1 with TRBJ1-5, with unresolved D. With 6 bases removed from V and 5 bases from J, the gap between germline ends came to 11 bases. The CDR3 covers 12 residues. Germline assignment: CDR1 SQVTM and CDR2 ANQGSEA. The CDR3 bases are TGCAGCGTAGGGTCAGCCGATCAGCCCCAGCATTTT. Protein: CSVGSADQPQHF.

This clone was counted only a few times. The chain recombines TRBV2 with TRBJ1-5, with 7 bases aligning to TRBD1. Germline V gives CDR1 SNHLY, CDR2 FYNNEI. The CDR3 sequence is 15 residues long. V trimming: 7 bases; J trimming: 0 bases; junction bases outside the gene matches: 6. In DNA, the CDR3 is TGTGCCAGCACAGCGGGACAGAGTAGCAATCAGCCCCAGCATTTT. Translation gives CASTAGQSSNQPQHF. Full variable domain (missing parts from reference TRBV2 and TRBJ1-5): EPEVTQTPSHQVTQMGQEVILRCVPISNHLYFYWYRQILGQKVEFLVSFYNNEISEKSEIFDDQFSVERPDGSNFTLKIRSTKLEDSAMYFCASTAGQSSNQPQHFGDGTRLSIL.

The chain links TRBV7-2 to TRBJ2-7; tentatively, D is TRBD2 (5 bases). The CDR3 totals 15 residues. From germline, CDR1 is SGHTA and CDR2 FQGNSA. Trimming removed 1 base from V and 3 bases from J, with 13 bases in between. The CDR3 DNA reads as TGTGCCAGCAGCTTAGGTGGTAGCGTGGGCTACGAGCAGTACTTC. Translated: CASSLGGSVGYEQYF.

About this clone itself: Other DNA sequences in the sample encode the same CDR3. This chain joins TRBV7-2 and TRBJ2-6; 9 bases match TRBD1. Germline trimming cut 1 base from V and 2 bases from J; bases unmatched to any gene: 0. The CDR3 extends over 16 amino acids. CDR1 and CDR2 from the germline V gene are SGHTA and FQGNSA. Here the CDR3 reads CASSLGQGAGANVLTF. CDR3 in DNA: TGTGCCAGCAGCTTAGGACAGGGGGCTGGGGCCAACGTCCTGACTTTC. Combining the CDR3 with reference TRBV7-2 and TRBJ2-6 gives the whole variable domain GAGVSQSPSNKVTEKGKDVELRCDPISGHTALYWYRQSLGQGLEFLIYFQGNSAPDKSGLPSDRFSAERTGGSVSTLTIQRTQQEDSAVYLCASSLGQGAGANVLTFGAGSRLTVL.

A single count supports this clone. The chain has TRBV10-3 and TRBJ2-7, with 8 bases matching TRBD1. J lost 3 bases, V lost 8 bases, and 6 bases had no gene match. The CDR3 totals 13 residues. Germline V lookup: CDR1 ENHRY, CDR2 SYGVKD. For the CDR3, the DNA is TGTGCCATCGGGACAGGCACCCACTACGAGCAGTACTTC. This codes for CAIGTGTHYEQYF.

The chain uses TRBV9 and TRBJ2-2; TRBD2 might be the D (5 bases). Per the germline V gene, CDR1 is SGDLS and CDR2 is YYNGEE. V was shortened by 2 bases and J by 2 bases, with 16 bases between the two germline ends. The CDR3 totals 17 residues. The CDR3 DNA follows: TGTGCCAGCAGCGTCAGCCCCGCTAGCTTTAACACCGGGGAGCTGTTTTTT. It yields the protein CASSVSPASFNTGELFF.

This clone was counted between two and nine times. The chain has TRBV2 and TRBJ1-2, with TRBD1 matching over 10 bases. Trimming took 8 bases from V and 6 from J; bases not matched to a gene: 12. The CDR3 sequence is 15 residues long. Germline V lookup: CDR1 SNHLY, CDR2 FYNNEI. The CDR3: CASRRDRGSLDGYTF. For the CDR3, the DNA is TGTGCCAGCCGCCGGGACAGGGGTTCTTTGGATGGCTACACCTTC.

The chain couples TRBV28 to TRBJ1-1; no clear D gene. CDR1 and CDR2 from the germline V gene are MDHEN and SYDVKM. The CDR3 length is 13 residues. V was pared by 2 bases and J by 7 bases, with 11 bases between. CDR3 nucleotides: TGTGCCAGCAGTTTACGGCAGGTTGGTGAAGCTTTCTTT. Amino acids: CASSLRQVGEAFF. Full variable domain (remainder filled in from reference TRBV28 and TRBJ1-1): DVKVTQSSRYLVKRTGEKVFLECVQDMDHENMFWYRQDPGLGLRLIYFSYDVKMKEKGDIPEGYSVSREKKERFSLILESASTNQTSMYLCASSLRQVGEAFFGQGTRLTVV.

With respect to this clone: The junction departs from the called germline gene at one end, perhaps through a read error. CDR3: CATSRRVVETPERF. The CDR3 DNA reads TGTGCCACCAGCCGACGGGTGGTGGAAACACCTGAGAGATTT. The chain has TRBV15 and TRBJ1-3; unclear D gene. Germline V CDR1 and CDR2: LNHNV, YYDKDF (reference sequence). The CDR3 sequence is 14 residues long. The full variable domain, its missing parts supplied by reference TRBV15 and TRBJ1-3, is DAMVIQNPRYQVTQFGKPVTLSCSQTLNHNVMYWYQQKSSQAPKLLFHYYDKDFNNEADTPDNFQSRRPNTSFCFLDIRSPGLGDTAMYLCATSRRVVETPERFGEGSWLTVV.